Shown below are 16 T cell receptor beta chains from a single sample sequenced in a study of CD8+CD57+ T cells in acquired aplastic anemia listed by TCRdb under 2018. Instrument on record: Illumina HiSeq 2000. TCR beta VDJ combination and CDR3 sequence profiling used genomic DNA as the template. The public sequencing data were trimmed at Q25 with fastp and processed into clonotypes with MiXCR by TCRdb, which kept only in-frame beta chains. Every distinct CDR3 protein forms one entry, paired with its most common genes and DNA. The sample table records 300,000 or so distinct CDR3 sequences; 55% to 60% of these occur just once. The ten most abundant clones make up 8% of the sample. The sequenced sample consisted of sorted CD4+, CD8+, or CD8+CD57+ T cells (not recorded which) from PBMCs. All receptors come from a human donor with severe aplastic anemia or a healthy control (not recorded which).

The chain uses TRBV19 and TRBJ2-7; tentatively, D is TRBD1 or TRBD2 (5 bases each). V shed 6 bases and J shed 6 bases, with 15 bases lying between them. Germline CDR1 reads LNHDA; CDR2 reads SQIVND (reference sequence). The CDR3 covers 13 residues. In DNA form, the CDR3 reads TGTGCCAGTAGCGGGGACGGGTCAGGCGAGCAGTACTTC. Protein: CASSGDGSGEQYF.

The CDR3 DNA reads as TGTGCCACCAGCAGGACCGGGCCATCACCCCTCCACTTT. This codes for CATSRTGPSPLHF. V gene TRBV15 combines with J gene TRBJ1-6; D gene ambiguous. With 3 bases removed from V and 10 bases from J, the gap between germline ends came to 10 bases. The CDR3 has 13 amino acids. Germline V gene sequence: CDR1 LNHNV, CDR2 YYDKDF (reference sequence).

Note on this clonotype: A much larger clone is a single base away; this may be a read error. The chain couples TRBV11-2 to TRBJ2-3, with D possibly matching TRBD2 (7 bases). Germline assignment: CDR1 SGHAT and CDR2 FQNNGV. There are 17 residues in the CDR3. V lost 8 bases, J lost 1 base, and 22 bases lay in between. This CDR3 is CASFPGGGLHGTDTQYF. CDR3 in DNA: TGTGCCAGCTTTCCTGGCGGGGGCCTTCACGGCACAGATACGCAGTATTTT.

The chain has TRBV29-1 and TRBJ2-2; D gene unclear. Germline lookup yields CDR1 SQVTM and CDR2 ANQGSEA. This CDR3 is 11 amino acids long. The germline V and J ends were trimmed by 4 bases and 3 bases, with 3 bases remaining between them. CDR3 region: CSVGDTGELFF. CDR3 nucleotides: TGCAGCGTTGGGGACACCGGGGAGCTGTTTTTT.

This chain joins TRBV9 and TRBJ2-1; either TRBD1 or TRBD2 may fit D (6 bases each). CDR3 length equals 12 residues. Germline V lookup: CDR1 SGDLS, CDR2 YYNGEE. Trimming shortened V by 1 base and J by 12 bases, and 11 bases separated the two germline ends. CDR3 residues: CASSVSGGGQFF. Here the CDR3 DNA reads TGTGCCAGCAGCGTAAGTGGAGGGGGGCAGTTCTTC.

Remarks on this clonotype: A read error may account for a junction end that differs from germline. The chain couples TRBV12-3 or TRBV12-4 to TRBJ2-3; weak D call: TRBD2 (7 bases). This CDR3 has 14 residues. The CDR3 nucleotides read TGTGCCAGCCTTAGGGGGGGAAGCACAGATACGCAGGATTTT. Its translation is CASLRGGSTDTQDF.

CDR3 loop: CASSIMSGPPGTEAFF. In DNA form, the CDR3 reads TGTGCCAGTAGTATAATGTCCGGGCCACCGGGGACTGAAGCTTTCTTT. This chain joins TRBV19 and TRBJ1-1; D uncertain. Germline CDR1 is LNHDA and CDR2 is SQIVND (reference sequence). The CDR3 extends over 16 amino acids. Between the trimmed V and J ends, which lost 2 bases and 5 bases, there was a span of 18 bases.

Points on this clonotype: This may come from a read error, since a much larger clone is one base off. The CDR3, as DNA: TGTGCCAGCAGTCCCAGAGGGCTAGCGGATTTCGCAGATACGCAGTATTTT. It codes for CASSPRGLADFADTQYF. The chain couples TRBV28 to TRBJ2-3, with 7 positions matching TRBD2. The CDR3 length is 17 residues. J gave up 4 bases and V 5 bases, and 15 bases lay outside the gene matches. Germline loops: CDR1 MDHEN, CDR2 SYDVKM.

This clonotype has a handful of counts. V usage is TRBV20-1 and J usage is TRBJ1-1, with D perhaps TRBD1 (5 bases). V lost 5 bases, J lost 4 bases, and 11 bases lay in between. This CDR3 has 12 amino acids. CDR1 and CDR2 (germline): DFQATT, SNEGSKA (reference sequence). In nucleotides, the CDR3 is TGCAGTGCTGCCAGGGTGGGCACTGAAGCTTTCTTT. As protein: CSAARVGTEAFF.

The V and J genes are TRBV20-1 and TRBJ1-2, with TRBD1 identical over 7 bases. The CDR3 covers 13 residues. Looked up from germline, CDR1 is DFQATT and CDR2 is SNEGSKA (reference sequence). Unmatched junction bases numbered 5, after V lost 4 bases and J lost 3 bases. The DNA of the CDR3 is TGCAGTGCTATGTCCGGGACAGACTATGGCTACACCTTC. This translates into CSAMSGTDYGYTF.

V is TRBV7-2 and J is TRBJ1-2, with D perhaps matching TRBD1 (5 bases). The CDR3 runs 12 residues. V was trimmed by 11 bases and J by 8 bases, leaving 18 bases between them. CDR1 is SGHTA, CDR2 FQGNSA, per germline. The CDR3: CAAGLNFIGYTF. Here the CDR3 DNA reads TGTGCCGCGGGACTTAATTTCATCGGCTACACCTTC.

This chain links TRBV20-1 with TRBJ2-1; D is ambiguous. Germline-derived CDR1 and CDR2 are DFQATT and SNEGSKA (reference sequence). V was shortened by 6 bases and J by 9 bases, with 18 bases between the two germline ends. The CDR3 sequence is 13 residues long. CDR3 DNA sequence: TGCAGTGCGACCAAAAATCGAGATGGTGAGCAGTTCTTC. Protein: CSATKNRDGEQFF.

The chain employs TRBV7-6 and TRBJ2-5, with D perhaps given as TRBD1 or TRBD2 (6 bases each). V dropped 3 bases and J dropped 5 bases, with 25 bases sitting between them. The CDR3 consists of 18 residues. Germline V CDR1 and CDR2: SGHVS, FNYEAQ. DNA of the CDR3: TGTGCCAGCAGCTTTGGGCATCTTAGGGGGGACACCGGGGAGACCCAGTACTTC. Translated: CASSFGHLRGDTGETQYF.

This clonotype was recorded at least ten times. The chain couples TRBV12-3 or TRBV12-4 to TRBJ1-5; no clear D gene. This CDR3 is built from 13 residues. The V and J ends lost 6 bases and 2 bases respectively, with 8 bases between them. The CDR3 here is CASSKRGNQPQHF. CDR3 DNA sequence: TGTGCCAGCAGCAAGAGGGGCAATCAGCCCCAGCATTTT.

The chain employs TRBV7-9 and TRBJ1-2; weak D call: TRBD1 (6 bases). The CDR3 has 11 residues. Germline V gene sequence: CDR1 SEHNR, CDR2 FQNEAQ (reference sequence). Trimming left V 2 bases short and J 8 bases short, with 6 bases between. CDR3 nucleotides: TGTGCCAGCAGCTTAACAGGGGGCTACACCTTC. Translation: CASSLTGGYTF.

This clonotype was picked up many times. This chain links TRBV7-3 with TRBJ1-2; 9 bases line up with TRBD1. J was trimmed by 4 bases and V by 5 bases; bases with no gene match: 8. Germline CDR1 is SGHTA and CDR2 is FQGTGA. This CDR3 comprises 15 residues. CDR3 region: CASSPGQGTAYGYTF. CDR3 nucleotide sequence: TGTGCCAGCAGCCCGGGACAGGGTACCGCCTATGGCTACACCTTC.